Below, one TCR beta chain is given with its context. Source study methods: Reference gene primer amplification gave nucleated cell count estimates. Using immunoSEQ multiplex PCR, the repertoire was profiled, and TCRdb retains in-frame clones only, with some absent. The V and J calls and the clone size are those of that table, but D and trimming were determined from the DNA. The sample lists more than 150,000 clones; around four fifths were seen once. The source of the sample is a study of blood T cell repertoires in COVID-19. The overall study: The United States, Italy and Spain provided the acute and convalescent COVID-19 samples. T cells, B-cell-depleted T cells, or PBMCs supplied cDNA or gDNA.

Germline V lookup: CDR1 LGHDT, CDR2 YNNKEL (reference sequence). This CDR3 spans 12 amino acids. Trimming cost V 5 bases and J 5 bases, with 9 bases left between them. The clonotype was recovered from a woman between 35 and 50 years old with acute or convalescent COVID-19. The V gene is TRBV3-1 (or the pseudogene TRBV3-2), the J gene TRBJ1-1; possibly TRBD1 for D (5 bases). Sequencing input: peripheral blood. The CDR3 spells CASSGGETEAFF. As DNA, the CDR3 is TGTGCCAGCAGCGGGGGGGAGACTGAAGCTTTCTTT.